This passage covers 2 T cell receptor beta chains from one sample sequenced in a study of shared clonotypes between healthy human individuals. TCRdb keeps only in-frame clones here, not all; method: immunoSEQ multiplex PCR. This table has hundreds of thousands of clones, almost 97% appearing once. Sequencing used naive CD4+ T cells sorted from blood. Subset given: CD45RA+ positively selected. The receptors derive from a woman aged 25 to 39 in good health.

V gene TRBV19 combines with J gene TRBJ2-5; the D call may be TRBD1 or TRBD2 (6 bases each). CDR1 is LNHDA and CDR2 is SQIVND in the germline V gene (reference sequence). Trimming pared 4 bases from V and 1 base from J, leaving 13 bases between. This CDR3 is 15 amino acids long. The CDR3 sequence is CASSTRDKPQETQYF. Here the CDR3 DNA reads TGTGCCAGTAGTACGCGGGACAAACCCCAAGAGACCCAGTACTTC.

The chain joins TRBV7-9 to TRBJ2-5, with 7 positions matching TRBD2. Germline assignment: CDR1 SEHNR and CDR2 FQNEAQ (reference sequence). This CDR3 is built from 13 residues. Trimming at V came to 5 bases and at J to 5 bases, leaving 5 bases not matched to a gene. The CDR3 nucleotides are TGTGCCAGCAGCCGGGGGGTAGGCGAGACCCAGTACTTC. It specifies CASSRGVGETQYF.